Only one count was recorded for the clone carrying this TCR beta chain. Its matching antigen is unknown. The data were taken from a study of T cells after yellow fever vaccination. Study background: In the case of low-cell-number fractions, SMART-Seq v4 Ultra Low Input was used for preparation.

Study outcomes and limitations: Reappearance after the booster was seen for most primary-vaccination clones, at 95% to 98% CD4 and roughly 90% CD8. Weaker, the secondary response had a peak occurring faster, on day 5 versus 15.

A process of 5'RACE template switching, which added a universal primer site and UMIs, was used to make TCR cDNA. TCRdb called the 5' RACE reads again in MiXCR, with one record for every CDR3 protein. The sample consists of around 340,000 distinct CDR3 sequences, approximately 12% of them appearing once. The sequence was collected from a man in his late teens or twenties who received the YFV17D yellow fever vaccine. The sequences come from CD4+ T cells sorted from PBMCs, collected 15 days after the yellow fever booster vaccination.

The CDR3 sequence is CASSLAATGDDREKLFF. The CDR3 DNA sequence: TGCGCCAGCAGCTTGGCCGCGACAGGGGATGACCGTGAAAAACTGTTTTTT. V gene TRBV5-1 combines with J gene TRBJ1-4, with 8 bases that match TRBD1. V was clipped by 0 bases and J by 7 bases; unmatched bases: 11. The CDR3 contains 17 residues. Germline-derived CDR1 and CDR2 are SGHRS and YFSETQ.